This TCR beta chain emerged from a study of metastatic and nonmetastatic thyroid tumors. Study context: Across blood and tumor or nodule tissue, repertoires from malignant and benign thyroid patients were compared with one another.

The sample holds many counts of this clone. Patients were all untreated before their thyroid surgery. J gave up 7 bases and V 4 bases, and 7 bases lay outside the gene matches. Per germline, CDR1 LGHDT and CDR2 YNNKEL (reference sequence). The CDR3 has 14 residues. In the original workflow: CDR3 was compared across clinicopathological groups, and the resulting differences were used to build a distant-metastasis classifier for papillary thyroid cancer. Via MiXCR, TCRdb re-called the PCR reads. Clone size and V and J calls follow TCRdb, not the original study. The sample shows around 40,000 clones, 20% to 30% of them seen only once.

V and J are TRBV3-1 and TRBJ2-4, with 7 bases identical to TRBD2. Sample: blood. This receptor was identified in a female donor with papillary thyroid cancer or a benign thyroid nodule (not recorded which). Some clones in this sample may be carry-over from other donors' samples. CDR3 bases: TGTGCCAGCAGCCCTCGGGGGAGGGCGAACATTCAGTACTTC. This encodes CASSPRGRANIQYF. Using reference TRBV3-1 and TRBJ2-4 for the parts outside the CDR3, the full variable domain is DTAVSQTPKYLVTQMGNDKSIKCEQNLGHDTMYWYKQDSKKFLKIMFSYNNKELIINETVPNRFSPKSPDKAHLNLHINSLELGDSAVYFCASSPRGRANIQYFGAGTRLSVL.